The clone carrying this TCR beta chain was recorded once. Antigen specificity is unknown. The V gene's germline CDR1 is MNHNS and CDR2 SASEGT. This CDR3 has 15 amino acids. Trimming cost V 5 bases and J 3 bases; bases outside gene matches: 4. Produced via immunoSEQ multiplex PCR; TCRdb's table is partial and in-frame only. The table shows fewer than 2.5 million clones, with more than 85% occurring only once. This sample was included in a study of shared clonotypes between healthy human individuals. On the study more broadly: Aged between 18 and 49, the donors were two women and three men. Overall study findings and caveats: The four-donor shared clonotypes exceeded non-shared clonotypes in generation probability, with non-shared ones scoring lower. Clonotypes that were shared across a handful of donors made up 4.5% to 5% of naive CD4 clonotypes.

Sequencing was done on a sample of naive CD4+ T cells from PBMCs. Subset in this sample: CD45RA+ positively selected. This chain links TRBV6-1 with TRBJ1-6; 7 nucleotides agree with TRBD1. The sequence came from a man aged 18 to 30 in good health. Some clones in this sample may be carry-over from other donors' samples. As DNA, the CDR3 is TGTGCCAGCAGTTCCCGACAGGGCTATAATTCACCCCTCCACTTT. Translated: CASSSRQGYNSPLHF.